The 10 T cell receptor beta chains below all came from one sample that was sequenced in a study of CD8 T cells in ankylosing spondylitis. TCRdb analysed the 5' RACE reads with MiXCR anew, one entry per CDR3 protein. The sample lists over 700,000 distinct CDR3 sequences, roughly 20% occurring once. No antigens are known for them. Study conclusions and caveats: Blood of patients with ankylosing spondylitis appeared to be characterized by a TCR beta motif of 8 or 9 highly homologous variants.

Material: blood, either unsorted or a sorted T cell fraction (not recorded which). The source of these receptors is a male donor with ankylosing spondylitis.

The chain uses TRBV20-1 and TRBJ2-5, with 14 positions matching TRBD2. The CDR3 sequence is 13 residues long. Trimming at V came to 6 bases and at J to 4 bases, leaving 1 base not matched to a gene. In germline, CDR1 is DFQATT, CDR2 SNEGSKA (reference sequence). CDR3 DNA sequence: TGCAGTGCGGGGACTAGCGGGGGAGAGACCCAGTACTTC. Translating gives CSAGTSGGETQYF.

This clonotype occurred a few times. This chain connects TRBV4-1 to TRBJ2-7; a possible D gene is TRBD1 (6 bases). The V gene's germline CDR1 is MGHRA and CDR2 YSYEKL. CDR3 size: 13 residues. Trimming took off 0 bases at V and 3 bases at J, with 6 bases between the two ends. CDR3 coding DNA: TGCGCCAGCAGCCAAGAACAGGGCTACGAGCAGTACTTC. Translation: CASSQEQGYEQYF.

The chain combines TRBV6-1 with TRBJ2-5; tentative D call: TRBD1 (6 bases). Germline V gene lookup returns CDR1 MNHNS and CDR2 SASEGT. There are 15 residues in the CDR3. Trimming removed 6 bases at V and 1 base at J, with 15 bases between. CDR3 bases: TGTGCCAGCAGGGACACAGGGATCCTCCAAGAGACCCAGTACTTC. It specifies CASRDTGILQETQYF.

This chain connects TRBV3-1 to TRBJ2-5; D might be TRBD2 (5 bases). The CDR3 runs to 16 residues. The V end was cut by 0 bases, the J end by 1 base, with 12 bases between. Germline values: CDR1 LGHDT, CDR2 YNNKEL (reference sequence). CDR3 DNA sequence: TGTGCCAGCAGCCAAGATGCGAACGGGGTCCAAGAGACCCAGTACTTC. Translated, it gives CASSQDANGVQETQYF.

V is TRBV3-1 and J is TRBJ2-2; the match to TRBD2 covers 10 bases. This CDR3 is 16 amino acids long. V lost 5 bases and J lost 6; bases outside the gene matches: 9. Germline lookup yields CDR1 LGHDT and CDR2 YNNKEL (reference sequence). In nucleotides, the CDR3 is TGTGCCAGCAGCACAACTAGCGGGGAACGGGCCGGGGAGCTGTTTTTT. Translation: CASSTTSGERAGELFF.

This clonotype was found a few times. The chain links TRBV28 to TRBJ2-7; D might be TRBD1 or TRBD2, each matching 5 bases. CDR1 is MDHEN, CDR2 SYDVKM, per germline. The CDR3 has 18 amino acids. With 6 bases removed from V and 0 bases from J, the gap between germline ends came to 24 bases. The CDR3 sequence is CASSQGPSAGHDSYEQYF. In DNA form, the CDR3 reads TGTGCCAGCAGCCAGGGACCGTCCGCAGGGCATGACTCCTACGAGCAGTACTTC.

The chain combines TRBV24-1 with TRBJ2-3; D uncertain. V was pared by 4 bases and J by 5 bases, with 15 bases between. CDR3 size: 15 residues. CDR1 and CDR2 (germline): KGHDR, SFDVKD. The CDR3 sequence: CATSDPGPSGDTQYF. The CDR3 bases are TGTGCCACCAGTGACCCAGGCCCTTCGGGAGATACGCAGTATTTT.

In nucleotides, the CDR3 is TGTGCCAGCAGTTTATCGAAGGGGGCAGGGAACACTGAAGCTTTCTTT. It yields the protein CASSLSKGAGNTEAFF. The rearrangement links TRBV27 to TRBJ1-1, with 7 bases lining up with TRBD1. The V gene end was trimmed by 0 bases and the J gene end by 1 base; junction bases not matched to a gene: 5. Germline V gene data show CDR1 as MNHEY and CDR2 as SMNVEV (reference sequence). The length of the CDR3 is 16 residues.

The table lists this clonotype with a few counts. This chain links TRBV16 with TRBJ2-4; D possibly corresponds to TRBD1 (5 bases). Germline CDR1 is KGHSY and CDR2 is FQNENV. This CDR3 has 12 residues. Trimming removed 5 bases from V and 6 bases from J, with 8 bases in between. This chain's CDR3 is CASSSDRNIQYF. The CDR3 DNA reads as TGTGCCAGCAGCAGCGACAGAAACATTCAGTACTTC.

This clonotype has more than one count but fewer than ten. The chain's CDR3 is CASSQEGSRVWTQYF. DNA of the CDR3: TGCGCCAGCAGCCAAGAGGGCAGCCGAGTGTGGACGCAGTATTTT. V and J are TRBV4-3 and TRBJ2-3; no clear D. V was pared by 0 bases and J by 9 bases, with 16 bases between. This CDR3 spans 15 amino acids. The germline V gene encodes CDR1 LGHNA and CDR2 YSLEER.